One sample yielded the 11 T cell receptor beta chains listed below, sequenced in a study of control samples from healthy donors and cancer patients (dated by TCRdb to about 2020). The library was generated by the immunoSEQ multiplex PCR assay. This is the immuneACCESS table as TCRdb keeps it, with only in-frame sequences that have V and J called. A part of the clones is gone; compared with another copy, unresolved V genes explain less than half, and the rest is unexplained. The sample yields 150,000 to 200,000 clones; just over 85% were counted once. Under 2% of the sample comes from the top ten. Sequenced input: blood. The receptors stem from a man between 18 and 35 years old in good health.

This sequence joins TRBV7-2 and TRBJ1-5, with a tentative D call TRBD1 (6 bases). Between the trimmed V and J ends, which lost 0 bases and 5 bases, there was a span of 8 bases. The CDR3 consists of 14 residues. From germline, CDR1 is SGHTA and CDR2 FQGNSA. CDR3 region: CASSLAKGDQPQHF. The CDR3 coding sequence is TGTGCCAGCAGCTTAGCGAAGGGGGATCAGCCCCAGCATTTT.

The chain combines TRBV3-1 (or the pseudogene TRBV3-2) with TRBJ2-7; TRBD1 aligns across 10 bases. The junction had 6 bases not matched to a gene; V was cut back by 4 bases and J by 6 bases. Germline-derived CDR1 and CDR2 are LGHDT and YNNKEL (reference sequence). CDR3 length: 14 amino acids. The CDR3 sequence: CASSLRQGAAEQYF. The CDR3 coding sequence is TGTGCCAGCAGCCTTAGACAGGGGGCGGCCGAGCAGTACTTC.

V gene TRBV24-1 combines with J gene TRBJ2-3; 11 bases match TRBD1. The trim removed 0 bases at V and 8 bases at J, leaving 3 bases unmatched. Germline-derived CDR1 and CDR2 are KGHDR and SFDVKD. The CDR3 runs to 15 residues. CDR3 protein: CATSDLGDRGGTQYF. The DNA of the CDR3 is TGTGCCACCAGTGATTTGGGGGACAGGGGGGGTACGCAGTATTTT.

This clone was counted many times. The chain carries TRBV28 and TRBJ1-1; D unclear. This CDR3 has 15 residues. With 6 bases removed from V and 3 bases from J, the gap between germline ends came to 17 bases. Germline CDR1 reads MDHEN; CDR2 reads SYDVKM. DNA for the CDR3: TGTGCCAGCAGCGATTTGGGTTCGTGGGACACTGAAGCTTTCTTT. Translation: CASSDLGSWDTEAFF.

The genes are TRBV28 and TRBJ1-1, with TRBD1 as a possible D gene (6 bases). In germline, CDR1 is MDHEN, CDR2 SYDVKM. V was pared by 6 bases and J by 4 bases, with 18 bases between. This CDR3 contains 15 residues. CDR3 in amino acids: CASRVRGGAGTEAFF. The CDR3 DNA reads as TGTGCCAGCAGAGTACGGGGGGGCGCGGGCACTGAAGCTTTCTTT. Drawing the rest from reference TRBV28 and TRBJ1-1, the complete variable domain is DVKVTQSSRYLVKRTGEKVFLECVQDMDHENMFWYRQDPGLGLRLIYFSYDVKMKEKGDIPEGYSVSREKKERFSLILESASTNQTSMYLCASRVRGGAGTEAFFGQGTRLTVV.

V and J are TRBV28 and TRBJ2-1, with D maybe TRBD1 (6 bases). With 4 bases removed from V and 6 bases from J, the gap between germline ends came to 16 bases. The CDR3 totals 15 residues. The germline V gene encodes CDR1 MDHEN and CDR2 SYDVKM. The CDR3 loop reads CASSSPRGVGNEQFF. The CDR3 DNA reads TGTGCCAGCAGTTCGCCCAGGGGTGTAGGCAATGAGCAGTTCTTC.

The genes are TRBV15 and TRBJ2-7; 7 positions agree with TRBD1. J lost 5 bases, V lost 0 bases, and 7 bases had no gene match. Germline CDR1 is LNHNV and CDR2 is YYDKDF (reference sequence). CDR3 length: 15 residues. The CDR3 DNA sequence: TGTGCCACCAGCAGAGAAGACAGGGCTAGGCACGAGCAGTACTTC. The encoded protein is CATSREDRARHEQYF.

This rearrangement joins TRBV5-8 to TRBJ2-5; 12 bases agree with TRBD2. Germline trimming cut 3 bases from V and 3 bases from J; bases unmatched to any gene: 6. The CDR3 has 16 residues. Germline CDR1 SGHTS, CDR2 YDEGEE. The CDR3 nucleotides read TGTGCCAGCAGCTCCGACCGGACTAGCGGGGAAGAGACCCAGTACTTC. It is translated as CASSSDRTSGEETQYF.

The gene calls are TRBV7-9 and TRBJ1-5, with unresolved D. V was clipped by 5 bases and J by 3 bases, with 11 bases between them. The CDR3 loop spans 14 amino acids. Germline-derived CDR1 and CDR2 are SEHNR and FQNEAQ (reference sequence). The CDR3 bases are TGTGCCAGCAGCCTCGGAGCAGCCAATCAGCCCCAGCATTTT. It yields the protein CASSLGAANQPQHF.

DNA for the CDR3: TGTGCCAGCAGCACCGGACAGGGCTCCTATCAAAAGCTGTTTTTT. Translating it yields CASSTGQGSYQKLFF. V and J are TRBV28 and TRBJ2-2; 8 bases are a match to TRBD1. This CDR3 is built from 15 residues. Trimming cost V 6 bases and J 12 bases; bases outside gene matches: 15. CDR1 is MDHEN and CDR2 is SYDVKM in the germline V gene.

This clone was picked up one time. V is TRBV5-4 and J is TRBJ2-7, with 8 bases identical to TRBD1. From germline, CDR1 is SGHNT and CDR2 YYREEE (reference sequence). With 2 bases clipped from V and 5 bases from J, the junction kept 12 bases outside the gene matches. The CDR3 is 16 residues long. CDR3 amino acids: CASSLRTGPVGDEQYF. For the CDR3, the DNA is TGTGCCAGCAGCTTAAGGACAGGGCCGGTTGGGGACGAGCAGTACTTC. The whole variable domain, remainder taken from reference TRBV5-4 and TRBJ2-7, is ETGVTQSPTHLIKTRGQQVTLRCSSQSGHNTVSWYQQALGQGPQFIFQYYREEENGRGNFPPRFSGLQFPNYSSELNVNALELDDSALYLCASSLRTGPVGDEQYFGPGTRLTVT.